This T cell receptor (beta chain) was captured in a study of graft-versus-host responses after intestinal transplantation (dated by TCRdb to the early 2020s). Some background on the complete study: The transplants that recipients received were multivisceral, liver-intestinal, or isolated intestinal. A cohort of 20 to 25 intestinal transplant recipients, including one retransplant, was enrolled, and a few patients lacking pretransplant specimens were excluded. Graft-versus-host and host-versus-graft alloreactive T cell clones were tracked in the graft, circulation and bone marrow after intestinal transplantation using bulk TCR-beta CDR3 sequencing. Every recipient was given anti-thymocyte globulin induction, then maintenance tacrolimus and steroids for about three years. Rather than going through the commercial service, samples from three later patients were sequenced in-house on an Illumina MiSeq and processed with MiXCR. Donor T cell macrochimerism was defined as a peak of at least 4% donor T cells among recipient peripheral blood mononuclear cells. To identify alloreactive clones, pre-transplant mixed lymphocyte reaction products were sequenced and then compared with unstimulated pre-transplant donor and recipient T cells.

What the authors observed across the whole study: High GvH to HvG T cell clonal ratios were observed in the allografts of patients with donor T cell macrochimerism. GvH clones were found in recipient bone marrow, and some of the GvH clones appeared earlier in ileal mucosa or blood, which is consistent with an intestinal mucosal origin. The conclusions were limited by the relatively low number and heterogeneity of the intestinal transplant patients. Early after transplant, peak levels of circulating GvH clones were associated with declines in HvG clones.

Receptor amplification or capture employed the immunoSEQ multiplex PCR assay. For most patients, genomic DNA was isolated using the Qiagen DNeasy Blood and Tissue Kit and was shipped frozen to Adaptive Biotechnologies for TCR sequencing. For most patients, genomic DNA was subjected to high-throughput TCR-beta CDR3 sequencing by Adaptive Biotechnologies. In the authors' own workflow: TCR sequencing data for some 19 patients were retrieved from Adaptive's ImmunoSEQ software; a few other patients were processed with MiXCR and VDJtools. To correct CD4 versus CD8 sorting errors, any sequence found in both subsets at a frequency ratio below 5:1 was removed. CDR3 nucleotide sequences shared between donor and recipient were removed because the origin of such sequences could not be assigned. Alloreactive clones required at least 2-fold expansion over unstimulated cells and minimum CFSE-low frequency of 0.002% (template counts) or 0.001% (read counts). Clones were considered mappable if detected in sequenced pre-transplant spleen, lymph node, or MLR CFSE-low populations of the donor or recipient. Cumulative frequency of alloreactive clones was calculated as a percentage of all sequences weighted by copy number. Entries here come from immuneACCESS through TCRdb and include only in-frame sequences with V and J called. Some clones fail to appear in such tables; in the studies checked, an unresolved V gene covers under half of the shortfall, and the cause of the remainder is unknown. V, J and clone size are taken as reported in that table, and D and trimming were inferred from the DNA itself. The sample table records about 85,000 clones; 80% to 85% of these occur just once. Roughly 0.8% of the sample rests with the top ten.

CDR1 SGHTA and CDR2 FQGNSA were looked up in the germline V gene. V sheds 5 bases and J sheds 2 bases, leaving 12 bases between their ends. From its cysteine to its phenylalanine, the CDR3 spans 14 amino acids. Only the CDR3 DNA stays, 42 bases, in frame from base 1. On this clone: Its antigen has not been determined. The input lacks base qualities; no much larger clone sits a single base away.

What this sample's time point label stands for: cells obtained before transplantation from donor or recipient. CD3+CD4+ and CD3+CD8+ populations were FACS-sorted from unstimulated pre-transplant donor and recipient cells taken from spleen or lymph nodes. Here the sequenced sample was unstimulated CD4+ T cells sorted from spleen or lymph node cells, taken before intestinal transplant. The clonotype comes from a human donor who received an intestinal transplant. The V gene is TRBV7-2 and the J gene is TRBJ1-2; no D gene can be assigned with confidence. CDR3 protein: CASSAGLTNYGYTF. The DNA sequence is TGTGCCAGCAGCGCCGGACTGACCAACTATGGCTACACCTTC.